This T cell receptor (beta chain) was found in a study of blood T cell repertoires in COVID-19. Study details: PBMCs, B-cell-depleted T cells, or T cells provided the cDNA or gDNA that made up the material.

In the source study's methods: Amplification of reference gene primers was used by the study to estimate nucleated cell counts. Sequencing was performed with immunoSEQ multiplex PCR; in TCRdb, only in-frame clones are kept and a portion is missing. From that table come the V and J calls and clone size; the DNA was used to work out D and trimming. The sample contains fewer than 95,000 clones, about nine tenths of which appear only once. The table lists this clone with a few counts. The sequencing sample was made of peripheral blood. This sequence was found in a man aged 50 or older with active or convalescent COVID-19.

The DNA of the CDR3 is TGTGCCAGCAGCTCGGACAGAATCCAGCCCCAGCATTTT. This encodes CASSSDRIQPQHF. The J gene is TRBJ1-5, the V gene TRBV5-6; possibly TRBD1 for D (6 bases). CDR3 length: 13 amino acids. The V and J ends lost 3 bases and 7 bases respectively, with 11 bases between them. Germline V gives CDR1 SGHDT, CDR2 YYEEEE. The full variable domain, completed using reference TRBV5-6 and TRBJ1-5, is DAGVTQSPTHLIKTRGQQVTLRCSPKSGHDTVSWYQQALGQGPQFIFQYYEEEERQRGNFPDRFSGHQFPNYSSELNVNALLLGDSALYLCASSSDRIQPQHFGDGTRLSIL.